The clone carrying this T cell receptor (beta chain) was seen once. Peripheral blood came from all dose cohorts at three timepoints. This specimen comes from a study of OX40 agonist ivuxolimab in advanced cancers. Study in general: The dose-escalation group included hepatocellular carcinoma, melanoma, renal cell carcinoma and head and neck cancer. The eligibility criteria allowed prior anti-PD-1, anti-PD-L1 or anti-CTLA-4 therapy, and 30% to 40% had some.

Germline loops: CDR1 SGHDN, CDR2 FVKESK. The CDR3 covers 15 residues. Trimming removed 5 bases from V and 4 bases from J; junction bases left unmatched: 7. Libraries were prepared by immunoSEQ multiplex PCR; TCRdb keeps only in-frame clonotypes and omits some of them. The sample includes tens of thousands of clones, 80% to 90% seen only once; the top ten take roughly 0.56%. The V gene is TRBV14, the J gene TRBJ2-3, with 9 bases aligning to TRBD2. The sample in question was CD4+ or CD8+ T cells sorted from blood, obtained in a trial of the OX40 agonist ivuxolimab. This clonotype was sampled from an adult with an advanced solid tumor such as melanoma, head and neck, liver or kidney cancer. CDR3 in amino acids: CASSLGLAVADTQYF. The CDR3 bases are TGTGCCAGCAGCTTGGGACTAGCCGTTGCAGATACGCAGTATTTT.